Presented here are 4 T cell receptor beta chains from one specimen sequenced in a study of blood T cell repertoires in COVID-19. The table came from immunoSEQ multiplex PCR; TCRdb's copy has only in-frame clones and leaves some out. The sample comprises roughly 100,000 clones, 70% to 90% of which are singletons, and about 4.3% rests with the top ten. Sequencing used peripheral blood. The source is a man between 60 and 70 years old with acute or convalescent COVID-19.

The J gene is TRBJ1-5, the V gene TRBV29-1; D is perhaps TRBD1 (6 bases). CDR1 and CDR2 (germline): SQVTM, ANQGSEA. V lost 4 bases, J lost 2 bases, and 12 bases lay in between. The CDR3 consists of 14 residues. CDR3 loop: CSVVQGGGNQPQHF. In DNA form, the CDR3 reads TGCAGCGTTGTACAAGGGGGTGGCAATCAGCCCCAGCATTTT.

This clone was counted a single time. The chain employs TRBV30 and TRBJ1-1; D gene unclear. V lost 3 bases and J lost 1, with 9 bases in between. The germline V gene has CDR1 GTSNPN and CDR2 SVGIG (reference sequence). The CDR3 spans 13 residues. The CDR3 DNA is TGTGCCTGGAGCAGTAGGAGGAACACTGAAGCTTTCTTT. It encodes CAWSSRRNTEAFF.

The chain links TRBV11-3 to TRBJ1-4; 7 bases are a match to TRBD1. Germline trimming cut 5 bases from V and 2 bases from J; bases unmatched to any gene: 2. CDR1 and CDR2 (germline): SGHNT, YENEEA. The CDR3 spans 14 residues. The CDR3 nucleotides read TGTGCCAGCAGCCCAGGGGGTACTAATGAAAAACTGTTTTTT. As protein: CASSPGGTNEKLFF.

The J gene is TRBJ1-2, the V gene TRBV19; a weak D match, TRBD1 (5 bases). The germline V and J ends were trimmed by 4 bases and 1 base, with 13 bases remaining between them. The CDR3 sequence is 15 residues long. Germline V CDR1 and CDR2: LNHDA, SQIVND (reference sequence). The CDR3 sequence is CASSTIDSYNYGYTF. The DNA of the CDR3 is TGTGCCAGTAGTACAATAGACAGCTATAACTATGGCTACACCTTC.